These T cell receptor beta chains were read from a single sample in a study of post-analysis software for immune sequencing data. One entry per CDR3 protein results from TCRdb running MiXCR on the PCR reads. Of roughly 570,000 distinct CDR3 sequences in the sample, approximately 34% were seen once. Material: blood. All receptors come from a girl under 18 with multiple sclerosis. The CDR3 runs from the conserved cysteine through the conserved F or W. Each record gives: J gene, V gene, D gene, clone size, CDR3 length, CDR3 DNA, CDR3 protein. A D gene is named only where the DNA matches it firmly. A row's size may be missing; if present it is once, few, many or a size class.

TRBJ1-4	TRBV6-1	.	.	13	TGTGCCAGCAGCTATCAGCCTAATGAAAAACTGTTTTTT	CASSYQPNEKLFF
TRBJ2-1	TRBV20-1	TRBD2	.	14	TGCAGTGCTCAGCGGGGGGGCCCCTACAATGAGCAGTTCTTC	CSAQRGGPYNEQFF
TRBJ2-1	TRBV7-2	.	.	15	TGTGCCAGCAGCCTCGGGGCACTTACCTACAATGAGCAGTTCTTC	CASSLGALTYNEQFF
TRBJ1-4	TRBV7-2	.	.	17	TGTGCCAGCAGCCTTCAACGACAGCCCGGGGGTAATGAAAAACTGTTTTTT	CASSLQRQPGGNEKLFF
TRBJ2-7	TRBV5-1	TRBD1	.	16	TGCGCCAGCAGCTTTTTCGAAGGGACAGGTACCTACGAGCAGTACTTC	CASSFFEGTGTYEQYF
TRBJ1-3	TRBV29-1	.	.	13	TGCAGCGTTGACCCCGACTCTGGAAACACCATATATTTT	CSVDPDSGNTIYF
TRBJ2-5	TRBV4-2	.	.	16	TGTGCCAGCAGCGGGACCGGGACCCCGACGGGCGAGACCCAGTACTTC	CASSGTGTPTGETQYF
TRBJ2-1	TRBV20-1	.	once	11	TGCAGTGCCGCCCCTGAAAATGAGCAGTTCTTC	CSAAPENEQFF
TRBJ2-7	TRBV9	.	.	14	TGTGCCAGCAGCGGGGGAGTAAGCTCCTACGGGCAGTACTTC	CASSGGVSSYGQYF
TRBJ2-4	TRBV11-2	TRBD2	.	16	TGTGCCAGCAGCTCGACCATTAGCGGGGAACCAAACATTCAGTACTTC	CASSSTISGEPNIQYF
TRBJ2-3	TRBV6-5	TRBD2	.	14	TGTGCCAGCAGCCACCGGGGGGGCACAGATACGCAGTATTTT	CASSHRGGTDTQYF
TRBJ2-1	TRBV11-1	.	.	12	TGTGCCAGTACGGCAATAGGTAATGAGCAGTTCTTC	CASTAIGNEQFF
TRBJ2-7	TRBV7-2	.	.	16	TGTGCCAGCAGCTTAGTCAACTTCTTTTTAGGCTACGAGCAGTACTTC	CASSLVNFFLGYEQYF
TRBJ2-1	TRBV5-1	TRBD1	few	14	TGCGCCAGCAACCACCCGGGACAGGGGAACGAGCAGTTCTTC	CASNHPGQGNEQFF
TRBJ2-5	TRBV7-9	.	.	17	TGTGCCGGCAGTTCCACCTCGGAGGCCAGTAGAGGAGAGACCCAGTACTTC	CAGSSTSEASRGETQYF
TRBJ2-3	TRBV20-1	.	many	13	TGCAGTGCTAGAGATGGAAGCACAGATACGCAGTATTTT	CSARDGSTDTQYF
TRBJ2-3	TRBV10-2	TRBD2	few	15	TGCGCCAGCAGACCAGGGACTAGCGGGGGGTCATATGAGTATTTT	CASRPGTSGGSYEYF
TRBJ1-1	TRBV29-1	.	.	13	TGCAGCGTCGGGGGGACCGAGTCCACTGAAGCTTTCTTT	CSVGGTESTEAFF
TRBJ2-3	TRBV12-3/TRBV12-4	TRBD1	few	17	TGTGCCAGCACCCGAGGGGCCGGGACAGATTTCACAGATACGCAGTATTTT	CASTRGAGTDFTDTQYF
TRBJ2-3	TRBV20-1	TRBD2	.	12	TGCAGTGCCTGGACTAGCTCAGATACGCAGTATTTT	CSAWTSSDTQYF
TRBJ2-1	TRBV10-1	TRBD2	many	14	TGCGCCAGCAGTGAGGGTATAGCGGGGTATGAGCAGTTCTTC	CASSEGIAGYEQFF
TRBJ2-7	TRBV6-1	.	few	15	TGTGCCAGCAGCCCCACAGGATACCGAACCTACGAGCAGTACTTC	CASSPTGYRTYEQYF
TRBJ2-1	TRBV12-3/TRBV12-4	.	many	11	TGTGCCAGCAGTATCAACAATGAGCAGTTCTTC	CASSINNEQFF
TRBJ2-5	TRBV10-3	TRBD2	.	17	TGTGCCATCAGTGACCGGACTAGCGGGGGGGCGTGGGAGACCCAGTACTTC	CAISDRTSGGAWETQYF
TRBJ1-5	TRBV25-1	.	.	15	TGTGCCAGCAGTGAAGGAGGGGGTAGCAATCAGCCCCAGCATTTT	CASSEGGGSNQPQHF
TRBJ1-1	TRBV12-5	.	.	13	TGTGCCGACCTAAACAAGGATCGCACTGAAGCTTTCTTT	CADLNKDRTEAFF
TRBJ2-5	TRBV3-1	TRBD2	.	14	TGTGCCAGCAGCCCTAGACTAGCTGCGGAGACCCAGTACTTC	CASSPRLAAETQYF
TRBJ2-5	TRBV5-6	.	few	16	TGTGCCAGCAGCTTGAGAGTGTCTGGGCCTGGAGAGACCCAGTACTTC	CASSLRVSGPGETQYF
TRBJ1-2	TRBV9	.	few	17	TGTGCCAGCAGCGAGGGCCACAGACAACCTCGGGGCTATGGCTACACCTTC	CASSEGHRQPRGYGYTF
TRBJ2-7	TRBV6-1	.	few	14	TGTGCCAGCAGTGATCTCGACATGGTCCACGAGCAGTACTTC	CASSDLDMVHEQYF
TRBJ2-7	TRBV7-9	.	.	14	TGTGCCAGCAACCTCCTTGAGGGCATGAACGAGCAGTACTTC	CASNLLEGMNEQYF
TRBJ2-5	TRBV3-1	.	.	12	TGTGCCAGCAGCCAAGGGGACCGTGCTCGGTACTTC	CASSQGDRARYF
TRBJ2-6	TRBV6-6	.	few	15	TGTGCCAGCAGTGACCTTACCGAGGAGGCCAACGTCCTGACTTTC	CASSDLTEEANVLTF
TRBJ1-4	TRBV20-1	.	few	15	TGCAGTGCTAGAGGCACAGGGATTGGTGATGAAAAACTGTTTTTT	CSARGTGIGDEKLFF
TRBJ1-5	TRBV4-1	TRBD1	few	16	TGCGCCAGCAGCCAAGGGACAGGCATTAGCAATCAGCCCCAGCATTTT	CASSQGTGISNQPQHF
TRBJ1-1	TRBV5-1	.	few	15	TGCGCCAGCAGCTTGGCGTGGAGAATGAACACTGAAGCTTTCTTT	CASSLAWRMNTEAFF
TRBJ1-1	TRBV29-1	.	.	14	TGCAGCGTTGAAGATCACGGGGTCGGGACTGAAGCTTTCTTT	CSVEDHGVGTEAFF
TRBJ1-4	TRBV6-1	.	.	17	TGTGCCAGCAGTCCCTGGCTCCCTAGGGGGGCCAGTAGAAAACTGTTTTTT	CASSPWLPRGASRKLFF
TRBJ2-1	TRBV6-6	TRBD2	.	16	TGTGCCAGCAGTTACGGTCCAGCGGGGGAAGGGAATGAGCAGTTCTTC	CASSYGPAGEGNEQFF
TRBJ2-1	TRBV12-5	.	few	14	TGTGCTAGTGGTACGGACAGCGTCTACAATGAGCAGTTCTTC	CASGTDSVYNEQFF
TRBJ1-1	TRBV20-1	TRBD1	.	16	TGCAGTGCTAGAGACCCCAGAGACAGGGACCCCCGAGAAGCTTTCTTT	CSARDPRDRDPREAFF
TRBJ1-2	TRBV5-1	.	few	13	TGCGCCAGCAGCTCGCCCCCGGGCGGTGGCTACACCTTC	CASSSPPGGGYTF
TRBJ2-7	TRBV7-2	.	few	12	TGTGCCAGCAGCTTATGGGGATCCGAGCAGTACTTC	CASSLWGSEQYF
TRBJ1-2	TRBV12-3/TRBV12-4	.	.	13	TGTGCCAGCAGTTTGACACCGAACTATGGCTACACCTTC	CASSLTPNYGYTF
TRBJ2-5	TRBV6-5	.	few	15	TGTGCCAGCAGTTATTCCGGGACATCGGACGAGACCCAGTACTTC	CASSYSGTSDETQYF
TRBJ1-5	TRBV24-1	TRBD1	.	14	TGTGCCCCCGAGTCCACAGGGGGCAATCAGCCCCAGCATTTT	CAPESTGGNQPQHF
TRBJ2-5	TRBV4-1	.	few	18	TGCGCCAGCAGCCAAGATTCGTTTGACCTGGGTGGTTCGGAGACCCAGTACTTC	CASSQDSFDLGGSETQYF
TRBJ2-3	TRBV12-3/TRBV12-4	.	.	13	TGTGCCGGCGGTCGGGGGTCCACAGATACGCAGTATTTT	CAGGRGSTDTQYF
TRBJ2-1	TRBV6-6	TRBD2	.	14	TGTGCCAGCTCCGGGAGGGAGGTCTACAATGAGCAGTTCTTC	CASSGREVYNEQFF
TRBJ2-4	TRBV12-3/TRBV12-4	.	few	14	TGTGCCAGCAGTCCGGAAAGGATCGGGAACATTCAGTACTTC	CASSPERIGNIQYF
TRBJ1-5	TRBV3-1	.	few	12	TGTGCCAGCAGCCAGGATCATCAGCCCCAGCATTTT	CASSQDHQPQHF
TRBJ2-7	TRBV5-1	TRBD1	.	16	TGCGCCAGCAGCCAGGGACAGGGGGCGCGGGAATACGAGCAGTACTTC	CASSQGQGAREYEQYF
TRBJ1-1	TRBV6-2/TRBV6-3	.	few	18	TGTGCCAGCAGTTCGTACCGGGACGTAGCTAACAGGAACACTGAAGCTTTCTTT	CASSSYRDVANRNTEAFF
TRBJ2-1	TRBV2	TRBD1	.	13	TGTGCCAGCAGTAGACAGGGGCGCAATGAGCAGTTCTTC	CASSRQGRNEQFF
TRBJ2-1	TRBV5-1	.	.	16	TGCGCCAGCAGCTTGGGGTGGGGGAGCTCCTACAATGAGCAGTTCTTC	CASSLGWGSSYNEQFF
TRBJ1-1	TRBV20-1	TRBD1	.	13	TGCAGTGCTAACCCTACAGGGGCCACTGAAGCTTTCTTT	CSANPTGATEAFF